These 24 T cell receptor beta chains were sequenced from one sample in a study of blood T cells in healthy people across ages. Then a second PCR, running roughly 7 to 11 cycles, was carried out with a sample-barcoded 5' primer and a J-beta primer mix. One entry per CDR3 protein results from TCRdb running MiXCR on the 5' RACE reads. This repertoire shows 950,000 to 1,200,000 distinct CDR3 sequences, roughly two fifths found once; its top ten account for around 13%. The sequenced sample was blood. These receptors all come from a man between 18 and 29 years old in good health.

This clonotype was detected a few times. The chain has TRBV7-8 and TRBJ1-5; D call uncertain. The CDR3 totals 16 residues. Looked up from germline, CDR1 is SGHVS and CDR2 is FQNEAQ. V gave up 0 bases and J gave up 2 bases, with 11 bases separating them. CDR3 DNA sequence: TGTGCCAGCAGCTTAGCGCGAGACCCCCGCAATCAGCCCCAGCATTTT. Its protein product is CASSLARDPRNQPQHF.

V gene TRBV6-5 combines with J gene TRBJ1-1, with 7 bases matching TRBD1. The CDR3 spans 15 residues. Germline CDR1 and CDR2: MNHEY and SVGAGI. V was clipped by 3 bases and J by 2 bases; unmatched bases: 6. The CDR3 is CASSYTTGSNTEAFF. The CDR3 DNA is TGTGCCAGCAGTTATACGACAGGGAGTAACACTGAAGCTTTCTTT.

The chain combines TRBV20-1 with TRBJ1-2; TRBD1 agrees at 9 bases. V dropped 5 bases and J dropped 5; count of bases not matched to a gene: 12. This CDR3 comprises 15 residues. Looked up from germline, CDR1 is DFQATT and CDR2 is SNEGSKA (reference sequence). CDR3 residues: CSAQGEKGQGYGYTF. The CDR3 coding sequence is TGCAGTGCTCAGGGCGAAAAGGGACAGGGATATGGCTACACCTTC.

This clonotype came up a few times. The chain links TRBV20-1 to TRBJ2-1; tentatively, D is TRBD1 (6 bases). Trimming cost V 3 bases and J 3 bases, with 18 bases left between them. This CDR3 spans 16 amino acids. Germline loops: CDR1 DFQATT, CDR2 SNEGSKA (reference sequence). In DNA form, the CDR3 reads TGCAGTGCTAGCCCGTACAGGGCCCCTCTCTACAATGAGCAGTTCTTC. Translation: CSASPYRAPLYNEQFF.

This clonotype has just a few counts. The chain couples TRBV28 to TRBJ2-4; the D call may be TRBD1 or TRBD2 (5 bases each). Germline V gives CDR1 MDHEN, CDR2 SYDVKM. V lost 5 bases, J lost 12 bases, and 17 bases lay in between. The CDR3 runs to 13 residues. CDR3 DNA sequence: TGTGCCAGCAGTACCTCAAGCTGGGACCCTCAGTACTTC. Translation: CASSTSSWDPQYF.

This chain joins TRBV11-1 and TRBJ2-5, with a possible D match to TRBD2 (5 bases). CDR1 is SGHAT and CDR2 is FQDESV in the germline V gene (reference sequence). The CDR3 has 14 residues. Trimming took 4 bases from V and 2 from J, leaving 11 bases between them. The CDR3 spells CASSSRTEQETQYF. In nucleotides, the CDR3 is TGTGCCAGCAGCTCACGGACTGAGCAAGAGACCCAGTACTTC. Supplemented by reference TRBV11-1 and TRBJ2-5, the full variable domain reads EAEVAQSPRYKITEKSQAVAFWCDPISGHATLYWYRQILGQGPELLVQFQDESVVDDSQLPKDRFSAERLKGVDSTLKIQPAELGDSAMYLCASSSRTEQETQYFGPGTRLLVL.

The table lists this clonotype with many counts. The gene calls are TRBV29-1 and TRBJ2-7; no firm D call. Germline CDR1 reads SQVTM; CDR2 reads ANQGSEA. The length of the CDR3 is 12 residues. V was shortened by 0 bases and J by 2 bases, with 5 bases between the two germline ends. For the CDR3, the DNA is TGCAGCGTTGAAGACCGAACCTACGAGCAGTACTTC. This translates into CSVEDRTYEQYF.

This sequence joins TRBV5-1 and TRBJ2-1; the D gene is possibly TRBD2 (6 bases). V lost 0 bases and J lost 0, with 10 bases in between. The CDR3 contains 16 residues. Germline lookup yields CDR1 SGHRS and CDR2 YFSETQ. The CDR3 DNA sequence: TGCGCCAGCAGCTTGGTTGGACTAACCTCCTACAATGAGCAGTTCTTC. This translates into CASSLVGLTSYNEQFF.

The V gene is TRBV24-1, the J gene TRBJ2-2; D is perhaps TRBD1 (5 bases). CDR1 and CDR2 from the germline V gene are KGHDR and SFDVKD. The CDR3 loop spans 14 amino acids. Trimming stripped 4 bases from V and 2 bases from J, with 7 bases between. The CDR3 DNA reads as TGTGCCACCAGTGAACGGACAAACACCGGGGAGCTGTTTTTT. Amino acids: CATSERTNTGELFF.

The chain is built from TRBV7-9 and TRBJ2-7; TRBD1 matches 9 bases. The DNA end is more similar to TRBJ2-5, so the J call may be wrong. CDR1 and CDR2 (germline): SEHNR, FQNEAQ (reference sequence). The CDR3 has 15 amino acids. CDR3 coding DNA: TGTGCCAGCAGCCTAGGGACAGGGAGAGGAGAGACCCAGTACTTC. Its protein product is CASSLGTGRGETQYF.

The V and J genes are TRBV20-1 and TRBJ2-3; TRBD1 matches at 8 bases. The CDR3 runs to 17 residues. V lost 0 bases and J lost 1; bases outside the gene matches: 9. CDR1 DFQATT and CDR2 SNEGSKA come from the germline V gene (reference sequence). CDR3 DNA: TGCAGTGCTAGAGATCCTTGGCAGGGGGCTGGCACAGATACGCAGTATTTT. It yields the protein CSARDPWQGAGTDTQYF.

The chain has TRBV4-1 and TRBJ2-4; D is possibly TRBD1 or TRBD2 (6 bases each). Germline V lookup: CDR1 MGHRA, CDR2 YSYEKL. Trimming removed 4 bases from V and 0 bases from J, with 22 bases in between. The CDR3 covers 19 residues. The CDR3 bases are TGCGCCAGCAGCCTTTTTGTGGGGGGCGATACCAAAGCCAAAAACATTCAGTACTTC. Its protein product is CASSLFVGGDTKAKNIQYF.

This clonotype has a count of ten or more. The V and J genes are TRBV7-9 and TRBJ2-6; no definite D call. The CDR3 runs 14 residues. The V end was cut by 8 bases, the J end by 0 bases, with 8 bases between. The germline gives CDR1 SEHNR, CDR2 FQNEAQ (reference sequence). CDR3 sequence: CASADLSGANVLTF. DNA of the CDR3: TGTGCCAGCGCCGACCTCTCTGGGGCCAACGTCCTGACTTTC.

This sequence joins TRBV20-1 and TRBJ1-2, with D perhaps TRBD1 (6 bases). The V end lost 5 bases, the J end lost 8 bases, and 15 bases lay between the germline ends. The CDR3 sequence is 12 residues long. In germline, CDR1 is DFQATT, CDR2 SNEGSKA (reference sequence). CDR3 in DNA: TGCAGTGCTGGCCCGGGACAAATAGGCTACACCTTC. It yields the protein CSAGPGQIGYTF.

As for this clonotype: Relative to the germline gene, one junction end is altered; a read error may explain this. V is TRBV12-3 or TRBV12-4 and J is TRBJ2-7; 9 bases are shared with TRBD2. CDR3 length equals 14 residues. CDR3 in amino acids: CASSVAGEYNEQYF. As DNA, the CDR3 is TGTGCCAGCAGTGTAGCGGGGGAATACAATGAGCAGTACTTC.

This clonotype has only one observation. The rearrangement uses TRBV7-3 and TRBJ1-1; D is uncertain. The ends were cut back, 5 bases at V and 1 base at J, with 11 bases in the middle. This CDR3 is built from 14 residues. From germline, CDR1 is SGHTA and CDR2 FQGTGA. In DNA form, the CDR3 reads TGTGCCAGCAGCCCGCTGGATGGGAACACTGAAGCTTTCTTT. Translating it yields CASSPLDGNTEAFF.

The chain employs TRBV10-3 and TRBJ1-2; D is uncertain. Trimming took off 6 bases at V and 3 bases at J, with 14 bases between the two ends. The CDR3 is made up of 14 amino acids. Looked up from germline, CDR1 is ENHRY and CDR2 is SYGVKD. CDR3: CAIRSGPRDYGYTF. The CDR3 DNA is TGTGCCATCAGAAGTGGGCCACGGGACTATGGCTACACCTTC.

This clonotype occurred many times. The chain has TRBV20-1 and TRBJ2-1; maybe TRBD1 (6 bases). The CDR3 contains 14 residues. Germline CDR1 reads DFQATT; CDR2 reads SNEGSKA (reference sequence). V dropped 3 bases and J dropped 5 bases, with 14 bases sitting between them. The CDR3 DNA sequence: TGCAGTGCTAGGAACAGGGTGGGTGACAATGAGCAGTTCTTC. Protein: CSARNRVGDNEQFF.

Points on this clonotype: Relative to the germline gene, one junction end is altered; a read error may explain this. The chain is built from TRBV4-1 and TRBJ1-2; tentative D call: TRBD1 (5 bases). Looked up from germline, CDR1 is MGHRA and CDR2 is YSYEKL. CDR3 size: 19 residues. Here the CDR3 DNA reads TGCGTCAGCAGCGGACGAAGTGTGATGGGGCCGAAGAAAGGTGGTGGCTACACCTTC. Translated, it gives CVSSGRSVMGPKKGGGYTF.

The chain employs TRBV6-5 and TRBJ2-1; D is undetermined. Germline-derived CDR1 and CDR2 are MNHEY and SVGAGI. This CDR3 comprises 15 residues. Deletions cut 5 bases from V and 4 bases from J, with 15 bases between. The CDR3 protein is CASSLTWDRYNEQFF. The DNA of the CDR3 is TGTGCCAGCAGTCTTACATGGGATCGTTACAATGAGCAGTTCTTC.

This chain connects TRBV10-3 to TRBJ2-5, with TRBD1 matching over 7 bases. V lost 2 bases and J lost 11; bases outside the gene matches: 17. This CDR3 comprises 16 residues. Germline V gene lookup returns CDR1 ENHRY and CDR2 SYGVKD. CDR3 DNA sequence: TGTGCCATCAGTGAGGCGTCAAACAGGGGTAACAATGAGCAGTACTTC. Translated: CAISEASNRGNNEQYF.

The rearrangement links TRBV12-3 or TRBV12-4 to TRBJ2-1, with D perhaps matching TRBD1 or TRBD2 (6 bases each). The J call could be wrong; TRBJ2-7 is a better fit for the DNA end. The CDR3 is 17 residues long. The CDR3 loop is CASRRSTGWGAYNEQYF. In DNA form, the CDR3 reads TGTGCCAGCAGACGATCGACGGGATGGGGGGCCTACAATGAGCAGTACTTC.

V and J are TRBV12-3 or TRBV12-4 and TRBJ1-1; D is unresolved. The CDR3 is 16 residues long. The germline V and J ends were trimmed by 3 bases and 0 bases, with 14 bases remaining between them. The CDR3 DNA reads TGTGCCAGCAGTTTTTCTACAGCCTTAATGAACACTGAAGCTTTCTTT. Residues: CASSFSTALMNTEAFF.

The chain has TRBV11-2 and TRBJ2-7; possibly TRBD1 for D (5 bases). Germline V CDR1 and CDR2: SGHAT, FQNNGV. This CDR3 contains 14 residues. Trimming removed 3 bases from V and 6 bases from J, with 15 bases in between. The CDR3 DNA reads as TGTGCCAGCAGCTTTTCCCCCCAAAGGGGCGAGCAGTACTTC. Translating gives CASSFSPQRGEQYF.